This TCR beta chain is drawn from a study of blood T cell repertoires in COVID-19. Germline lookup yields CDR1 MNHEY and CDR2 SMNVEV (reference sequence). This CDR3 region has 13 residues. V gave up 2 bases and J gave up 5 bases; unmatched junction bases: 2. Produced via immunoSEQ multiplex PCR; TCRdb's table is partial and in-frame only. The profile shows 150,000 to 200,000 clones, approximately 90% of them singletons. V and J are TRBV27 and TRBJ2-5, with 7 nucleotides matching TRBD2. The sequenced sample consisted of PBMCs or T cells enriched from blood (not recorded which). The receptor was derived from a woman aged 18 to 35 who had recovered from COVID-19. The CDR3 sequence is CASSLIGGETQYF. CDR3 sequence (DNA): TGTGCCAGCAGTTTAATCGGGGGGGAGACCCAGTACTTC.